The next 6 T cell receptor beta chains were all read from a single sample in a study of T cell responses to AZD1222 COVID-19 vaccine. Assay used: immunoSEQ multiplex PCR; TCRdb lists only in-frame clones, some missing. This sample has approximately 140,000 clones, with roughly 91% found just once. The source was peripheral blood, collected on day 0 of AZD1222 vaccination. These receptors were taken from an adult in good health.

The rearrangement joins TRBV3-1 (or the pseudogene TRBV3-2) to TRBJ1-5, with D perhaps TRBD1 (6 bases). Germline V gene lookup returns CDR1 LGHDT and CDR2 YNNKEL (reference sequence). Deletions cut 5 bases from V and 5 bases from J, with 13 bases between. CDR3 length: 14 residues. The CDR3 DNA is TGTGCCAGCAGCAGTCTGGCAGGGGATCAGCCCCAGCATTTT. Its protein is CASSSLAGDQPQHF.

This sequence joins TRBV15 and TRBJ2-3; D call uncertain. The germline CDR1 and CDR2 sequences are LNHNV and YYDKDF (reference sequence). CDR3 length: 13 residues. With 1 base removed from V and 0 bases from J, the gap between germline ends came to 2 bases. CDR3 amino acids: CATSRASTDTQYF. The CDR3 DNA reads as TGTGCCACCAGCAGAGCCAGCACAGATACGCAGTATTTT.

The chain combines TRBV12-3 or TRBV12-4 with TRBJ2-5, with D perhaps matching TRBD1 (6 bases). Trimming stripped 3 bases from V and 5 bases from J, with 10 bases between. This CDR3 has 13 residues. The CDR3 bases are TGTGCCAGCAGTTTTGGGGGCGCGGAGACCCAGTACTTC. It codes for CASSFGGAETQYF.

This chain links TRBV3-1 (or the pseudogene TRBV3-2) with TRBJ2-1; 7 nucleotides line up with TRBD1. Trimming cost V 4 bases and J 0 bases; bases outside gene matches: 6. In germline, CDR1 is LGHDT, CDR2 YNNKEL (reference sequence). This CDR3 contains 16 residues. The CDR3 loop reads CASSLRQGSSYNEQFF. In DNA, the CDR3 is TGTGCCAGCAGCCTTCGACAGGGAAGCTCCTACAATGAGCAGTTCTTC.

The chain links TRBV12-3 or TRBV12-4 to TRBJ1-1; 8 bases line up with TRBD1. The CDR3 has 13 residues. Trimming removed 5 bases from V and 4 bases from J; junction bases left unmatched: 3. CDR3 protein: CASSVGQGTEAFF. CDR3 sequence (DNA): TGTGCCAGCAGTGTTGGACAGGGCACTGAAGCTTTCTTT.

The CDR3 DNA follows: TGTGCCAGCAGCGCTAATAACAGGGGGGACTACGAGCAGTACTTC. Protein: CASSANNRGDYEQYF. The V call is TRBV13, the J call TRBJ2-7; 8 nucleotides match TRBD1. V shed 5 bases and J 3 bases; nucleotides not matched to a gene: 9. The CDR3 sequence is 15 residues long. The germline CDR1 and CDR2 sequences are PRHDT and FYEKMQ (reference sequence).